One sample yielded the 10 T cell receptor beta chains listed below, sequenced in a study of T cells after yellow fever vaccination. TCRdb called the 5' RACE reads again in MiXCR, with one record for every CDR3 protein. The sample includes around 310,000 distinct CDR3 sequences, around 4% of them seen just once. The sample was PBMCs, taken on the day of the yellow fever booster vaccination. Receptors originate from a man aged 18 to 35 who received the YFV17D yellow fever vaccine.

In this sample, this clonotype turned up many times. This CDR3 reads CASSLGGSGDQPQHF. CDR3 in DNA: TGTGCCAGCAGCTTAGGTGGGTCAGGGGATCAGCCCCAGCATTTT. The rearrangement links TRBV11-2 to TRBJ1-5; TRBD1 is a possible D gene (6 bases). The CDR3 consists of 15 residues. V lost 1 base and J 5 bases, leaving 12 bases between the germline ends. The germline gives CDR1 SGHAT, CDR2 FQNNGV.

This clonotype was counted many times. The chain employs TRBV7-9 and TRBJ1-1; D gene uncertain. The germline gives CDR1 SEHNR, CDR2 FQNEAQ (reference sequence). CDR3 length equals 16 residues. Deletions cut 3 bases from V and 5 bases from J, with 19 bases between. The CDR3 sequence is CASSFGVHPPRTEAFF. In DNA, the CDR3 is TGTGCCAGCAGCTTCGGGGTACATCCTCCGAGGACTGAAGCTTTCTTT.

This clonotype appeared a few times. The J gene is TRBJ1-5, the V gene TRBV5-8; D might be TRBD1 (6 bases). Germline CDR1 is SGHTS and CDR2 is YDEGEE. V lost 0 bases, J lost 7 bases, and 14 bases lay in between. CDR3 size: 15 residues. CDR3 nucleotide sequence: TGTGCCAGCAGCTTGGGGACAGTGAGCAGGCAGCCCCAGCATTTT. This codes for CASSLGTVSRQPQHF.

The chain combines TRBV12-3 or TRBV12-4 with TRBJ1-4; the D gene is possibly TRBD1 (6 bases). The ends were cut back, 7 bases at V and 8 bases at J, with 14 bases in the middle. The CDR3 runs 13 residues. The CDR3 DNA is TGTGCCAGCACCCCGGGGGGCGGCGAAAAACTGTTTTTT. Protein product: CASTPGGGEKLFF.

This clonotype was seen many times. CDR3 sequence (DNA): TGCAGCGTTGATTTGGACAGGGCGTATGGCTACACCTTC. Protein: CSVDLDRAYGYTF. The chain carries TRBV29-1 and TRBJ1-2; 8 bases are a match to TRBD1. The CDR3 loop spans 13 amino acids. CDR1 and CDR2 (germline): SQVTM, ANQGSEA. The trim removed 3 bases at V and 5 bases at J, leaving 5 bases unmatched.

This clonotype was detected only a few times. This chain connects TRBV6-5 to TRBJ2-2, with 15 bases lining up with TRBD2. The CDR3 covers 18 residues. Germline V gene sequence: CDR1 MNHEY, CDR2 SVGAGI. Trimming removed 2 bases from V and 1 base from J; junction bases left unmatched: 2. For the CDR3, the DNA is TGTGCCAGCAGTTACGCGGGACTAGCGGGGGGGAACACCGGGGAGCTGTTTTTT. Translated, it gives CASSYAGLAGGNTGELFF.

This clonotype was detected a few times. CDR3 in DNA: TGTGCCAGTACCGTTTCGTGGAGTCTTGAAGCTTTCTTT. It translates to CASTVSWSLEAFF. V gene TRBV19 combines with J gene TRBJ1-1; D is uncertain. V was shortened by 7 bases and J by 7 bases, with 16 bases between the two germline ends. This CDR3 has 13 amino acids. Per germline, CDR1 LNHDA and CDR2 SQIVND (reference sequence).

This clonotype was seen repeatedly, ten times or more. This chain joins TRBV7-8 and TRBJ1-1; TRBD1 is a possible D gene (5 bases). The CDR3 extends over 18 amino acids. The V and J ends lost 2 bases and 4 bases respectively, with 23 bases between them. Germline CDR1 reads SGHVS; CDR2 reads FQNEAQ. The chain's CDR3 is CASSLRGRLGRTFTEAFF. The CDR3 nucleotides read TGTGCCAGCAGCTTACGGGGCAGGCTAGGTAGGACTTTCACTGAAGCTTTCTTT.

This chain uses TRBV7-9 with TRBJ2-7; D is possibly TRBD1 (7 bases). Trimming removed 4 bases at V and 5 bases at J, with 12 bases between. Germline V CDR1 and CDR2: SEHNR, FQNEAQ (reference sequence). The CDR3 consists of 13 residues. The CDR3 reads CASSSGGYDEQYF. CDR3 DNA: TGTGCCAGCAGCTCAGGGGGGTACGACGAGCAGTACTTC.

This chain connects TRBV9 to TRBJ2-3, with D possibly matching TRBD2 (5 bases). The CDR3 extends over 14 amino acids. V lost 1 base, J lost 3 bases, and 9 bases lay in between. The germline V gene encodes CDR1 SGDLS and CDR2 YYNGEE. The CDR3 sequence is CASSVFSETDTQYF. In DNA, the CDR3 is TGTGCCAGCAGCGTATTTAGCGAAACAGATACGCAGTATTTT.